Included here is one T cell receptor (beta chain) sequence, with context. The sample is drawn from a study of cytomegalovirus exposure and HLA in healthy donors. V was shortened by 6 bases and J by 2 bases, with 11 bases between the two germline ends. The CDR3 is 14 amino acids. Germline assignment: CDR1 MNHEY and CDR2 SVGAGI. Researchers ran the PCR with 60 Vbeta and 13 Jbeta primers. Measured with immunoSEQ multiplex PCR; TCRdb has only the in-frame clones, and not every one. The sample consists of over 150,000 clones, around 80% of them appearing once. The rearrangement links TRBV6-5 to TRBJ1-5; D is perhaps TRBD1 (6 bases). This clonotype was sampled from a woman between 45 and 60 years old in good health and CMV-seropositive. Material for sequencing was PBMCs. The CDR3 DNA reads as TGTGCCAGCAGCTTCAGGGGAGGCAATCAGCCCCAGCATTTT. Translating it yields CASSFRGGNQPQHF.